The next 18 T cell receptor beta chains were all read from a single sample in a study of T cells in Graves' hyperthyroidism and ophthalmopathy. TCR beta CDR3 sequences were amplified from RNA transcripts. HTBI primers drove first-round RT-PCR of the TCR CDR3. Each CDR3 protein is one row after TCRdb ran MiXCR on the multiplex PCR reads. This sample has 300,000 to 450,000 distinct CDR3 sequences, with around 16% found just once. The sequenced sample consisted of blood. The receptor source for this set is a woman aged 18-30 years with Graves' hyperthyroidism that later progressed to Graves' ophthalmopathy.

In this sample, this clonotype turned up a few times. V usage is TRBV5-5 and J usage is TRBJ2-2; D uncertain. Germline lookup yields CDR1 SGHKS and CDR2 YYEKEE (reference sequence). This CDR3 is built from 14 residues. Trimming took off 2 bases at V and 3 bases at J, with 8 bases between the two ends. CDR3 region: CASSLGDDTGELFF. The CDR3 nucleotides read TGTGCCAGCAGCTTAGGAGACGACACCGGGGAGCTGTTTTTT.

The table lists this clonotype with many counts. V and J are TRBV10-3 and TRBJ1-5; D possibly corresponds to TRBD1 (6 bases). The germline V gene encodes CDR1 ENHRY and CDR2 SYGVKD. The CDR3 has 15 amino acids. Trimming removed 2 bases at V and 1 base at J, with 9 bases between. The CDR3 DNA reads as TGTGCCATCAGTGAGGCAGACAGGAGCAATCAGCCCCAGCATTTT. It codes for CAISEADRSNQPQHF.

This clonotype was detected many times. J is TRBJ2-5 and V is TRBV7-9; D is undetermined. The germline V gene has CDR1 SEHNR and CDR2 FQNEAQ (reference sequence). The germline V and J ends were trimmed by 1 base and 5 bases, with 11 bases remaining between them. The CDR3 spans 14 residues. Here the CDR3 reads CASSLVGLHETQYF. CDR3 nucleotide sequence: TGTGCCAGCAGCTTAGTAGGGTTACATGAGACCCAGTACTTC.

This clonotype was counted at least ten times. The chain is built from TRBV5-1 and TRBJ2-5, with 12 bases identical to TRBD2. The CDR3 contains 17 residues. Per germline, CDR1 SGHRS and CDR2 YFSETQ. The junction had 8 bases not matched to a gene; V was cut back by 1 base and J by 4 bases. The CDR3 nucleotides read TGCGCCAGCAGCTTGCGGACTGGACTAGCGGGGACAGAGACCCAGTACTTC. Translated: CASSLRTGLAGTETQYF.

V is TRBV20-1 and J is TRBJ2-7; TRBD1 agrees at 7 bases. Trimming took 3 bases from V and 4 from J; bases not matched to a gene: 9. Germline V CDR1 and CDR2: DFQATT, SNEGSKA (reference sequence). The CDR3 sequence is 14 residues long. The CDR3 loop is CSASGVGRGYEQYF. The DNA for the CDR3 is TGCAGTGCTAGCGGGGTCGGCAGGGGGTACGAGCAGTACTTC.

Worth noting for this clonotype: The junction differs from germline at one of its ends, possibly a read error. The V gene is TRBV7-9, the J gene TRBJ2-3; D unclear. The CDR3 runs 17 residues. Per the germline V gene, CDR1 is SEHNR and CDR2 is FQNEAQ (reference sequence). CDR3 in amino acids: CASSSEGPSSGTDRQYF. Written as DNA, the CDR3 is TGTGCCAGCAGCTCCGAAGGACCATCAAGTGGCACAGATAGGCAGTATTTT.

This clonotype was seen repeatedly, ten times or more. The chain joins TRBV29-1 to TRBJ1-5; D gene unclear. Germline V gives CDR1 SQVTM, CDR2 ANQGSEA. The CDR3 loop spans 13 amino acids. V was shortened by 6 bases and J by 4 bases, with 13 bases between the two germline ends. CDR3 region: CSVAPGMNQPQHF. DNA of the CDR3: TGCAGCGTCGCCCCCGGCATGAATCAGCCCCAGCATTTT.

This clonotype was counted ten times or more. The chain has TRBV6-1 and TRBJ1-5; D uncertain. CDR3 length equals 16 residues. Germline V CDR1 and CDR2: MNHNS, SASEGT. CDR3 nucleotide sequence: TGTGCAAATATCGGCGGACCGCTTCCCCTCAATCAGCCCCAGCATTTT. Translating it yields CANIGGPLPLNQPQHF.

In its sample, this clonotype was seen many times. The CDR3 sequence is CSASRGGGNGYTF. CDR3 nucleotides: TGCAGTGCTAGTAGGGGGGGGGGGAATGGCTACACCTTC. The chain joins TRBV20-1 to TRBJ1-2; D may be TRBD1 (6 bases). The CDR3 loop spans 13 amino acids. Trimming took 3 bases from V and 6 from J, leaving 14 bases between them. CDR1 and CDR2 from the germline V gene are DFQATT and SNEGSKA (reference sequence).

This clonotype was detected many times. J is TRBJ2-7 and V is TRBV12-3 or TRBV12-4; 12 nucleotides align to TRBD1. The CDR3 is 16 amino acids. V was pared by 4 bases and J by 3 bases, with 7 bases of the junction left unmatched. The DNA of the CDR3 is TGTGCCAGCAGTTCCCGAGGGACAGGGGGCAACTACGAGCAGTACTTC. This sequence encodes CASSSRGTGGNYEQYF.

The CDR3 nucleotides read TGTGCCAGCAGTCCCCCAGTAAAAGGCTATCCACCCCTCCACTTT. It translates to CASSPPVKGYPPLHF. The chain couples TRBV28 to TRBJ1-6; D is undetermined. The CDR3 sequence is 15 residues long. Germline V CDR1 and CDR2: MDHEN, SYDVKM. V gave up 5 bases and J gave up 11 bases, with 19 bases separating them.

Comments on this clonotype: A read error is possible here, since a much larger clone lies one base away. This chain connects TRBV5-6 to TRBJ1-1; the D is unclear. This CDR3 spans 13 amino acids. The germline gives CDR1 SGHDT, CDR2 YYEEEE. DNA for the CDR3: TGTGCCAGCAGCTTGTCCTTTCGGACTGAAGTTTTCTTT. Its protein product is CASSLSFRTEVFF.

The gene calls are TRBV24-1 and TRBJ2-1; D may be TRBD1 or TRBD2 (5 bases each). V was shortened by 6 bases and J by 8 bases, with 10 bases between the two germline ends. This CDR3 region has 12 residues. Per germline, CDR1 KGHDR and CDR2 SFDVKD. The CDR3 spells CATSYRDDEQFF. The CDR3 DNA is TGTGCCACCAGTTATAGGGACGATGAGCAGTTCTTC.

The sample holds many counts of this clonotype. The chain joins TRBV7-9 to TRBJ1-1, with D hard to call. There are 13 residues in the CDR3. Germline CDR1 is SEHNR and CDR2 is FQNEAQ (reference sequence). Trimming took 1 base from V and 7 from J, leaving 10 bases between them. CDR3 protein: CASSLVRGNEAFF. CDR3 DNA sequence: TGTGCCAGCAGCTTAGTTCGAGGTAATGAAGCTTTCTTT.

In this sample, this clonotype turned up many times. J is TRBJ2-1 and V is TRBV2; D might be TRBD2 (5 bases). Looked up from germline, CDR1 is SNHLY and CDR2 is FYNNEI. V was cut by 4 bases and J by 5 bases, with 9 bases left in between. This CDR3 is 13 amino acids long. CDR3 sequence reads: CASSVHGDNEQFF. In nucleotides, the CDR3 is TGTGCCAGCAGTGTGCACGGGGACAATGAGCAGTTCTTC. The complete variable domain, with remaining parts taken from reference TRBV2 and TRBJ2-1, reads EPEVTQTPSHQVTQMGQEVILRCVPISNHLYFYWYRQILGQKVEFLVSFYNNEISEKSEIFDDQFSVERPDGSNFTLKIRSTKLEDSAMYFCASSVHGDNEQFFGPGTRLTVL.

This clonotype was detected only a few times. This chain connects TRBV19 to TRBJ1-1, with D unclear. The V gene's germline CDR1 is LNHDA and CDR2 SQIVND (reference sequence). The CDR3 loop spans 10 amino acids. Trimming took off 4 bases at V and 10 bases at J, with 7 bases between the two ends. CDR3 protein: CASSKRVAFF. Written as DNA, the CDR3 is TGTGCCAGTAGTAAGAGGGTAGCTTTCTTT.

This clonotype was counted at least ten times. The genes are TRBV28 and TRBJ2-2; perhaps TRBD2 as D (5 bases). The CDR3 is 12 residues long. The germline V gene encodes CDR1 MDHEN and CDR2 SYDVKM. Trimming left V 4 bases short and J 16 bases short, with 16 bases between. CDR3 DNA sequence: TGTGCCAGCAGTTCCGCGAAGCGGCTGCCGTTTTTT. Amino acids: CASSSAKRLPFF.

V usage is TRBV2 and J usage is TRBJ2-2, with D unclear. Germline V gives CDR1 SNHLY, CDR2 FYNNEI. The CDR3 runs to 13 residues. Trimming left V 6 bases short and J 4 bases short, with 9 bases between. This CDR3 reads CASRLMITGELFF. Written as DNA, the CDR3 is TGTGCCAGCAGGTTGATGATCACCGGGGAGCTGTTTTTT.